The following is a T cell receptor (beta chain) sequence with its context. The V gene's germline CDR1 is SSHAT and CDR2 FNYEAQ (reference sequence). The CDR3 loop spans 12 amino acids. Trimming took off 4 bases at V and 13 bases at J, with 14 bases between the two ends. Primed by a sample-barcoded 5' primer and a J-beta primer mix, a second PCR proceeded for roughly 6 to 12 cycles. From the 5' RACE reads, TCRdb called clonotypes with MiXCR, one entry per CDR3 protein. The sample consists of 1.5 million to 2 million distinct CDR3 sequences, 30% to 40% of them appearing once. This entry is derived from a study of blood T cells in healthy people across ages.

The J gene is TRBJ2-1, the V gene TRBV7-7, with a weak D call TRBD1 (5 bases). The receptor was isolated from a woman under 40 in good health. Sequenced input: blood. The DNA of the CDR3 is TGTGCCAGCAGCTCCGACAGAGAGACCCAGTTCTTC. As protein: CASSSDRETQFF.